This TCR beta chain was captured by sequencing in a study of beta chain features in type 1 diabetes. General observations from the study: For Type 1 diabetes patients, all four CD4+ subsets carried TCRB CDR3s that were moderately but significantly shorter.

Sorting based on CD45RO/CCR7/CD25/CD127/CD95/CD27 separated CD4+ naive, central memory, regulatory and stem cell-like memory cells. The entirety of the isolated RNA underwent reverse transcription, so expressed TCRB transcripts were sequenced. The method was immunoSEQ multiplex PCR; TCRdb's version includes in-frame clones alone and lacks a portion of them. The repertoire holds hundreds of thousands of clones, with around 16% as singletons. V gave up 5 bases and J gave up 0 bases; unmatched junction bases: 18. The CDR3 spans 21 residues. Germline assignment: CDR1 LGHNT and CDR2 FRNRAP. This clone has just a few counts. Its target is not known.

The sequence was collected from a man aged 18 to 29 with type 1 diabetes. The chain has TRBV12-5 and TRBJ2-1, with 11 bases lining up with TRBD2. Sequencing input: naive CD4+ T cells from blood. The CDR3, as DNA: TGTGCTAGTGGTCTTGCCCCCACTATTCATAGCGGGAGGGTCTCCTACAATGAGCAGTTCTTC. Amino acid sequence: CASGLAPTIHSGRVSYNEQFF.